One T cell receptor beta chain is described in this entry. Its antigen is unknown. Every isolated RNA sample was fully reverse transcribed, so sequencing captured expressed TCRB transcripts. The table came from immunoSEQ multiplex PCR; TCRdb's copy has only in-frame clones and leaves some out. The data contain 310,000 or so clones, 6.5% to 10% of them singletons. The CDR3 is 16 amino acids. V gave up 4 bases and J gave up 9 bases, with 22 bases separating them. Per germline, CDR1 MGHDK and CDR2 SYGVNS. The sample is drawn from a study of beta chain features in type 1 diabetes. Points from the study as a whole: Compared with healthy donors, patients appeared to share more similar naive, central memory and regulatory TCRB repertoires.

The chain has TRBV25-1 and TRBJ2-1; possibly TRBD2 for D (5 bases). Input material: central memory CD4+ T cells from blood. The clonotype was recovered from a woman under 30 in good health. The chain's CDR3 is CASSVRAARAAGEQFF. DNA of the CDR3: TGTGCCAGCAGTGTCAGAGCAGCGAGGGCCGCGGGTGAGCAGTTCTTC.